Shown below are 14 T cell receptor beta chains from a single sample sequenced in a study of blood T cell repertoires in COVID-19. Sequenced by immunoSEQ multiplex PCR; TCRdb stores in-frame clones only, minus some. The table has 150,000 or so clones, 88% seen once. Input material: peripheral blood. The receptor set was obtained from a man aged 45-60 years with acute or convalescent COVID-19.

The rearrangement joins TRBV19 to TRBJ1-4, with D maybe TRBD1 (6 bases). CDR3 length: 15 residues. CDR1 and CDR2 from the germline V gene are LNHDA and SQIVND (reference sequence). Trimming pared 5 bases from V and 5 bases from J, leaving 15 bases between. CDR3 in amino acids: CASSVGQSENEKLFF. The CDR3 nucleotides read TGTGCCAGTAGTGTCGGACAGAGTGAAAATGAAAAACTGTTTTTT.

DNA for the CDR3: TGTGCCAGTAGTATCCGTTTACGGAACATTCAGTACTTC. This encodes CASSIRLRNIQYF. The chain uses TRBV19 and TRBJ2-4; D not resolved. Germline-derived CDR1 and CDR2 are LNHDA and SQIVND (reference sequence). The CDR3 is 13 amino acids. The V and J ends lost 3 bases and 7 bases respectively, with 10 bases between them.

The chain links TRBV5-1 to TRBJ1-1, with D tentatively TRBD1 (5 bases). The CDR3 length is 14 residues. CDR1 and CDR2 from the germline V gene are SGHRS and YFSETQ. Trimming removed 0 bases at V and 4 bases at J, with 10 bases between. The CDR3 coding sequence is TGCGCCAGCAGCTTGGAACCAGGGTTCACTGAAGCTTTCTTT. This sequence encodes CASSLEPGFTEAFF.

In this sample, this clone turned up many times. The chain links TRBV29-1 to TRBJ1-2; D is perhaps TRBD1 (6 bases). Germline V gene data show CDR1 as SQVTM and CDR2 as ANQGSEA. The CDR3 runs to 14 residues. The V end lost 4 bases, the J end lost 4 bases, and 16 bases lay between the germline ends. The CDR3 nucleotides are TGCAGCGTTGTACAGGGCCCTCCCCGCTATGGCTACACCTTC. This gives the protein CSVVQGPPRYGYTF.

The chain employs TRBV6-1 and TRBJ2-1; 8 positions agree with TRBD1. Germline CDR1 and CDR2: MNHNS and SASEGT. V was clipped by 1 base and J by 4 bases; unmatched bases: 6. The CDR3 totals 16 residues. The CDR3 sequence: CASSEDGTGPYNEQFF. In DNA form, the CDR3 reads TGTGCCAGCAGTGAAGACGGGACAGGTCCGTACAATGAGCAGTTCTTC.

The genes are TRBV5-4 and TRBJ1-1; D may be TRBD1 (6 bases). V lost 4 bases to trimming and J lost 0 bases, with 16 bases between them. Germline loops: CDR1 SGHNT, CDR2 YYREEE (reference sequence). The CDR3 consists of 16 residues. The DNA of the CDR3 is TGTGCCAGCAGCCTCCCGAACAGGGAGATGAACACTGAAGCTTTCTTT. Its protein product is CASSLPNREMNTEAFF.

The chain uses TRBV3-1 (or the pseudogene TRBV3-2) and TRBJ2-3, with D tentatively TRBD1 (6 bases). V shed 1 base and J shed 6 bases, with 11 bases lying between them. The CDR3 contains 14 residues. CDR1 is LGHDT, CDR2 YNNKEL, per germline (reference sequence). CDR3 sequence reads: CASSQVNRVDTQYF. The CDR3 bases are TGTGCCAGCAGCCAAGTCAACAGGGTGGATACGCAGTATTTT.

The chain has TRBV4-1 and TRBJ1-2; D not resolved. This CDR3 spans 18 amino acids. V was trimmed by 2 bases and J by 1 base, leaving 20 bases between them. Germline V gene sequence: CDR1 MGHRA, CDR2 YSYEKL. CDR3 protein: CASSQTGRDKKHNYGYTF. The CDR3 nucleotides are TGCGCCAGCAGCCAAACGGGCCGGGATAAAAAGCATAACTATGGCTACACCTTC.

The V and J genes are TRBV5-1 and TRBJ1-5; a weak D match, TRBD1 (5 bases). V dropped 4 bases and J dropped 6 bases, with 11 bases sitting between them. The CDR3 is made up of 13 amino acids. Per germline, CDR1 SGHRS and CDR2 YFSETQ. CDR3 DNA: TGCGCCAGCAGCGCGGGGGTAGGTCAGCCCCAGCATTTT. It codes for CASSAGVGQPQHF.

The chain links TRBV6-6 to TRBJ2-7; tentative D call: TRBD2 (6 bases). Germline V gives CDR1 MNHNY, CDR2 SVGAGI (reference sequence). V was trimmed by 10 bases and J by 5 bases, leaving 24 bases between them. CDR3 length: 15 amino acids. The CDR3 nucleotides are TGTGCCACAACCTTCCCGGGGGTTTCTCGAAACGAGCAGTACTTC. Amino acid sequence: CATTFPGVSRNEQYF.

This chain links TRBV19 with TRBJ1-2, with D uncertain. The CDR3 runs 13 residues. V dropped 7 bases and J dropped 4 bases, with 13 bases sitting between them. Germline V CDR1 and CDR2: LNHDA, SQIVND (reference sequence). The CDR3 region is CASTRKWSYGYTF. DNA of the CDR3: TGTGCCAGTACGCGGAAGTGGAGCTATGGCTACACCTTC.

The V gene is TRBV6-6, the J gene TRBJ1-1; D gene unclear. Trimming shortened V by 0 bases and J by 2 bases, and 4 bases separated the two germline ends. Germline lookup yields CDR1 MNHNY and CDR2 SVGAGI (reference sequence). CDR3 length: 13 residues. The CDR3 here is CASSYSRNTEAFF. For the CDR3, the DNA is TGTGCCAGCAGTTACTCCCGTAACACTGAAGCTTTCTTT.

This chain connects TRBV20-1 to TRBJ1-5, with 7 bases identical to TRBD1. J was trimmed by 5 bases and V by 3 bases; bases with no gene match: 7. Looked up from germline, CDR1 is DFQATT and CDR2 is SNEGSKA (reference sequence). CDR3 size: 14 residues. CDR3 loop: CSASVPQGYQPQHF. In DNA form, the CDR3 reads TGCAGTGCTAGTGTACCACAGGGGTATCAGCCCCAGCATTTT.

The chain uses TRBV5-4 and TRBJ2-3; 9 bases are a match to TRBD2. Germline V gene lookup returns CDR1 SGHNT and CDR2 YYREEE (reference sequence). V trimming: 4 bases; J trimming: 2 bases; junction bases outside the gene matches: 5. There are 15 residues in the CDR3. CDR3 in amino acids: CASSKASGVTDTQYF. In DNA form, the CDR3 reads TGTGCCAGCAGCAAGGCTAGCGGGGTCACAGATACGCAGTATTTT.